This T cell receptor (beta chain) was sequenced in a study of blood T cell repertoires in COVID-19. The wider study: The cDNA or gDNA used as material had been derived from T cells, B-cell-depleted T cells, or PBMCs.

The V and J ends lost 1 base and 6 bases, in that order; junction bases with no gene match: 5. The CDR3 loop spans 16 amino acids. CDR1 and CDR2 from the germline V gene are SEHNR and FQNEAQ (reference sequence). As handled by the study authors: Quantification of nucleated cells was approximated via reference gene primer amplification. Libraries were prepared by immunoSEQ multiplex PCR; TCRdb keeps only in-frame clonotypes and omits some of them. V, J and clone size are taken as reported in that table, and D and trimming were inferred from the DNA itself. This sample has 150,000 or so clones, with 70% to 80% found just once.

The sequenced sample consisted of peripheral blood. The sequence derives from a woman between 50 and 59 years old with active or convalescent COVID-19. This chain connects TRBV7-9 to TRBJ2-7; 14 bases map to TRBD2. The DNA of the CDR3 is TGTGCCAGCAGCTTAGACGGACTAGCGGGAGGTACCGAGCAGTACTTC. Protein sequence: CASSLDGLAGGTEQYF.